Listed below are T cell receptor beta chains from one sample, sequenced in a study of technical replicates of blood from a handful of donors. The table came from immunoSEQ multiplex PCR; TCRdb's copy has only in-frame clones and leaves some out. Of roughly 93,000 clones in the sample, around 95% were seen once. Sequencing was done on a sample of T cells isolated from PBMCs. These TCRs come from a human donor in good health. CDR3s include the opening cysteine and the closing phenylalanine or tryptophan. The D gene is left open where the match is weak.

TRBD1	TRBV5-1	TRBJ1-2	CASSLELGDRGLLYGYTF	TGCGCCAGCAGCTTGGAACTTGGAGACAGGGGGCTTTTGTATGGCTACACCTTC
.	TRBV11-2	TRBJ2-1	CASSLDRLSRFF	TGTGCCAGCAGCTTGGATCGACTATCAAGATTCTTC
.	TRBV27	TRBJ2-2	CASSLLETGELFF	TGTGCCAGCAGTTTGCTAGAAACCGGGGAGCTGTTTTTT
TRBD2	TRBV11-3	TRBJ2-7	CASSSTGGSSYEQYF	TGTGCCAGCAGTTCAACAGGCGGGAGCTCCTACGAGCAGTACTTC
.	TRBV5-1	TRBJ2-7	CASMEAGEQYF	TGCGCCAGCATGGAGGCGGGCGAGCAGTACTTC
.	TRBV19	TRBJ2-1	CASSYGTYNEQFF	TGTGCCAGTAGTTATGGGACTTACAATGAGCAGTTCTTC
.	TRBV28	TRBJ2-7	CASGLEALGATTYEQYF	TGTGCCAGCGGTCTCGAAGCCTTGGGGGCAACAACCTACGAGCAGTACTTC
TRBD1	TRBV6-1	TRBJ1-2	CASDTGGALVYGYTF	TGTGCCAGCGATACAGGGGGCGCGTTGGTCTATGGCTACACCTTC
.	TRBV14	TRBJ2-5	CASSMTVALEETQYF	TGTGCCAGCAGTATGACAGTTGCTTTGGAAGAGACCCAGTACTTC
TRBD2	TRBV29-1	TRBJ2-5	CSVAPSGRQGETQYF	TGCAGCGTTGCCCCTAGCGGGAGGCAAGGAGAGACCCAGTACTTC
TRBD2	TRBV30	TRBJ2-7	CAWTARLAGAEQYF	TGTGCCTGGACCGCCCGACTAGCGGGGGCGGAGCAGTACTTC
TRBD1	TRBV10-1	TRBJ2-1	CASSLNTGAEQFF	TGCGCCAGCAGTTTAAACACAGGGGCTGAGCAGTTCTTC
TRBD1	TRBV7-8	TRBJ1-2	CASSSTGNYGYTF	TGTGCCAGCAGCTCGACAGGGAACTATGGCTACACCTTC